One and the same sample provided the 13 T cell receptor beta chains below, sequenced in a study of blood T cell dynamics during melanoma immunotherapy. Produced via immunoSEQ multiplex PCR; TCRdb's table is partial and in-frame only. The sample carries fewer than 25,000 clones, roughly 90% recorded once. Time point noted: pre-treatment baseline. The source material was blood, sampled from a patient treated with checkpoint blockade. The receptors derive from a human donor with melanoma.

The chain joins TRBV4-1 to TRBJ2-7, with 11 bases fitting TRBD2. Germline values: CDR1 MGHRA, CDR2 YSYEKL. This CDR3 has 16 amino acids. The ends lost 3 bases at V and 6 bases at J; junction bases unmatched: 10. The CDR3 region is CASSQLVLAGDVEQYF. CDR3 nucleotide sequence: TGCGCCAGCAGCCAGCTCGTACTAGCGGGGGATGTCGAGCAGTACTTC.

The chain uses TRBV18 and TRBJ2-3; 12 bases line up with TRBD2. The CDR3 is 17 residues long. The V gene's germline CDR1 is KGHSH and CDR2 LQKENI. J lost 2 bases, V lost 3 bases, and 6 bases had no gene match. The CDR3 nucleotides are TGTGCCAGCTCACCGCGACTAGCGGGAGCGAACACAGATACGCAGTATTTT. This codes for CASSPRLAGANTDTQYF.

This chain connects TRBV7-8 to TRBJ2-1, with TRBD2 identical over 13 bases. The CDR3 has 17 residues. With 5 bases clipped from V and 8 bases from J, the junction kept 12 bases outside the gene matches. Germline V lookup: CDR1 SGHVS, CDR2 FQNEAQ. CDR3 sequence reads: CASSAELLAGGHYEQFF. CDR3 coding DNA: TGTGCCAGCAGCGCGGAACTACTAGCGGGAGGGCATTATGAGCAGTTCTTC.

This sequence joins TRBV9 and TRBJ1-3; no clear D. Between the trimmed V and J ends, which lost 0 bases and 4 bases, there was a span of 2 bases. CDR1 and CDR2 (germline): SGDLS, YYNGEE. The CDR3 consists of 12 residues. CDR3 sequence: CASSVGGNTIYF. The CDR3 coding sequence is TGTGCCAGCAGCGTAGGGGGAAACACCATATATTTT.

The chain has TRBV19 and TRBJ2-3; D assignment may be TRBD1 or TRBD2 (6 bases each). The germline V gene encodes CDR1 LNHDA and CDR2 SQIVND (reference sequence). V was trimmed by 7 bases and J by 0 bases, leaving 14 bases between them. The CDR3 has 15 residues. The CDR3 sequence: CASMDGGLSTDTQYF. The CDR3 nucleotides are TGTGCCAGTATGGATGGGGGGCTTAGCACAGATACGCAGTATTTT.

This chain joins TRBV2 and TRBJ1-5; weak D call: TRBD1 (6 bases). The germline V gene has CDR1 SNHLY and CDR2 FYNNEI. The CDR3 extends over 17 amino acids. V was shortened by 2 bases and J by 0 bases, with 14 bases between the two germline ends. CDR3 in DNA: TGTGCCAGCAGTGAATGGGGAGGACAGTATAGCAATCAGCCCCAGCATTTT. It encodes CASSEWGGQYSNQPQHF.

This chain joins TRBV30 and TRBJ1-2; TRBD1 might be the D (5 bases). This CDR3 has 13 amino acids. Germline V gene sequence: CDR1 GTSNPN, CDR2 SVGIG (reference sequence). The V gene lost 6 bases and the J gene lost 8 bases, with 19 bases spanning the gap. CDR3 sequence reads: CACPGAPSEGYTF. In nucleotides, the CDR3 is TGTGCCTGCCCCGGGGCGCCCTCGGAGGGCTACACCTTC.

The chain combines TRBV19 with TRBJ2-7, with 11 bases fitting TRBD2. With 2 bases clipped from V and 0 bases from J, the junction kept 0 bases outside the gene matches. Germline loops: CDR1 LNHDA, CDR2 SQIVND (reference sequence). The CDR3 contains 15 residues. The CDR3 DNA reads TGTGCCAGTAGTATACTAGCGGGGGGCTCCTACGAGCAGTACTTC. Its translation: CASSILAGGSYEQYF. The full variable domain, its missing parts supplied by reference TRBV19 and TRBJ2-7, is DGGITQSPKYLFRKEGQNVTLSCEQNLNHDAMYWYRQDPGQGLRLIYYSQIVNDFQKGDIAEGYSVSREKKESFPLTVTSAQKNPTAFYLCASSILAGGSYEQYFGPGTRLTVT.

The chain combines TRBV14 with TRBJ2-7; D unclear. V was trimmed by 3 bases and J by 0 bases, leaving 9 bases between them. Germline V gene data show CDR1 as SGHDN and CDR2 as FVKESK. The CDR3 spans 14 residues. CDR3 coding DNA: TGTGCCAGCAGCCAGTGGCAGAGCTCCTACGAGCAGTACTTC. It encodes CASSQWQSSYEQYF. Using reference TRBV14 and TRBJ2-7 for the parts outside the CDR3, the full variable domain is EAGVTQFPSHSVIEKGQTVTLRCDPISGHDNLYWYRRVMGKEIKFLLHFVKESKQDESGMPNNRFLAERTGGTYSTLKVQPAELEDSGVYFCASSQWQSSYEQYFGPGTRLTVT.

The gene calls are TRBV30 and TRBJ2-7; D is ambiguous. Trimming removed 0 bases at V and 6 bases at J, with 9 bases between. Germline CDR1 GTSNPN, CDR2 SVGIG (reference sequence). There are 12 residues in the CDR3. Here the CDR3 reads CAWSVAPVEQYF. The CDR3 coding sequence is TGTGCCTGGAGTGTTGCCCCAGTCGAGCAGTACTTC. The variable domain in full, completed from reference TRBV30 and TRBJ2-7, reads SQTIHQWPATLVQPVGSPLSLECTVEGTSNPNLYWYRQAAGRGLQLLFYSVGIGQISSEVPQNLSASRPQDRQFILSSKKLLLSDSGFYLCAWSVAPVEQYFGPGTRLTVT.

The table lists this clone with a count of one. The chain has TRBV18 and TRBJ2-2, with TRBD1 identical over 8 bases. Trimming took 4 bases from V and 2 from J; bases not matched to a gene: 6. The germline CDR1 and CDR2 sequences are KGHSH and LQKENI. The CDR3 covers 16 residues. The CDR3 sequence is CASSQGQGGNTGELFF. The DNA of the CDR3 is TGTGCCAGCTCACAAGGACAGGGAGGCAACACCGGGGAGCTGTTTTTT. The full variable domain, its missing parts supplied by reference TRBV18 and TRBJ2-2, is NAGVMQNPRHLVRRRGQEARLRCSPMKGHSHVYWYRQLPEEGLKFMVYLQKENIIDESGMPKERFSAEFPKEGPSILRIQQVVRGDSAAYFCASSQGQGGNTGELFFGEGSRLTVL.

The chain carries TRBV19 and TRBJ2-1; TRBD2 agrees at 10 bases. Per germline, CDR1 LNHDA and CDR2 SQIVND (reference sequence). This CDR3 comprises 15 residues. V dropped 8 bases and J dropped 2; count of bases not matched to a gene: 6. The CDR3 region is CASHSGGTPYNEQFF. CDR3 coding DNA: TGTGCCAGTCATAGCGGGGGGACCCCCTACAATGAGCAGTTCTTC.

V usage is TRBV10-2 and J usage is TRBJ2-7; TRBD2 agrees at 9 bases. Germline V lookup: CDR1 WSHSY, CDR2 SAAADI. The CDR3 is 13 residues long. With V trimmed by 6 bases and J by 7 bases, 7 bases remained unmatched. Here the CDR3 reads CASSLSGGTEQYF. The DNA of the CDR3 is TGCGCCAGCAGCCTTAGCGGGGGCACAGAGCAGTACTTC.